This passage covers 4 T cell receptor beta chains from one sample sequenced in a study of blood T cell repertoires in COVID-19 (TCRdb year 2020). The library was produced with the immunoSEQ multiplex PCR assay. TCRdb took this table from immuneACCESS and kept in-frame rearrangements with V and J called. Such tables lack part of the clones; where checked against another copy, unresolved V genes explain under half of the gap, and the rest is unexplained. This sample is represented by approximately 260,000 clones; around 90% of them were singletons. The ten largest clones capture 2% to 2.5% of the sample. Input material: peripheral blood. The source of these receptors is a man over 45 with acute or convalescent COVID-19.

V usage is TRBV5-1 and J usage is TRBJ1-2; TRBD1 matches 8 bases. Per the germline V gene, CDR1 is SGHRS and CDR2 is YFSETQ. There are 17 residues in the CDR3. V dropped 4 bases and J dropped 6; count of bases not matched to a gene: 17. CDR3 DNA: TGCGCCAGCAGCACAGCGACAACCGGACAGGGCGGGAATGGCTACACCTTC. Protein: CASSTATTGQGGNGYTF.

The chain has TRBV3-1 (or the pseudogene TRBV3-2) and TRBJ2-7; possibly TRBD1 for D (5 bases). From germline, CDR1 is LGHDT and CDR2 YNNKEL (reference sequence). Between the trimmed V and J ends, which lost 1 base and 3 bases, there was a span of 10 bases. This CDR3 spans 14 amino acids. CDR3 nucleotide sequence: TGTGCCAGCAGCCAAGGACAGATTCTCTACGAGCAGTACTTC. Its protein product is CASSQGQILYEQYF.

V is TRBV3-1 (or the pseudogene TRBV3-2) and J is TRBJ1-5; D perhaps matches TRBD1 (6 bases). CDR1 and CDR2 from the germline V gene are LGHDT and YNNKEL (reference sequence). CDR3 length: 15 residues. V lost 1 base and J lost 4, with 11 bases in between. The CDR3 DNA follows: TGTGCCAGCAGCCAAGCCGACAGGCGGAATCAGCCCCAGCATTTT. Its translation: CASSQADRRNQPQHF.

A note on this clone: The junction does not match germline at one end; this may be a read error. V is TRBV7-7 and J is TRBJ2-5; 10 bases are shared with TRBD2. The CDR3 extends over 15 amino acids. The germline V gene has CDR1 SSHAT and CDR2 FNYEAQ (reference sequence). CDR3 in DNA: TGTGCTAGCAGCCCGGGACTAGCGTTCACCCAGACCCAGTACTTC. This sequence encodes CASSPGLAFTQTQYF.